This T cell receptor beta chain emerged from a study of shared clonotypes between healthy human individuals. Study-level results: Among the subsets, naive ones generally showed larger estimated richness than memory ones. Sequencing depth was a factor that was expected to affect clonotype sharing among donors. Approximately 5% was the fraction of naive CD4 clonotypes found shared across several donors.

Caucasian adults residing in Nashville, Tennessee made up all the donors. Concerning this clone: Its matching antigen is unknown.

Profiled with immunoSEQ multiplex PCR; TCRdb holds only in-frame clones, not every one. The sample contains 2 million to 2.5 million clones, around 90% of which appear only once. Trimming at V came to 3 bases and at J to 9 bases, leaving 13 bases not matched to a gene. CDR1 SGHNT and CDR2 YENEEA come from the germline V gene. The CDR3 totals 16 residues. Sequencing was done on a sample of naive CD4+ T cells from PBMCs. The subset denotes: CD45RA+ positively selected. The rearrangement uses TRBV11-3 and TRBJ2-1; 8 bases fit TRBD2. The receptor was derived from a man aged 18 to 29 in good health. Some clones in this sample may be carry-over from other donors' samples. CDR3: CASSLGRAGVSAEQFF. In nucleotides, the CDR3 is TGTGCCAGCAGCTTGGGGCGAGCGGGAGTCAGCGCTGAGCAGTTCTTC.